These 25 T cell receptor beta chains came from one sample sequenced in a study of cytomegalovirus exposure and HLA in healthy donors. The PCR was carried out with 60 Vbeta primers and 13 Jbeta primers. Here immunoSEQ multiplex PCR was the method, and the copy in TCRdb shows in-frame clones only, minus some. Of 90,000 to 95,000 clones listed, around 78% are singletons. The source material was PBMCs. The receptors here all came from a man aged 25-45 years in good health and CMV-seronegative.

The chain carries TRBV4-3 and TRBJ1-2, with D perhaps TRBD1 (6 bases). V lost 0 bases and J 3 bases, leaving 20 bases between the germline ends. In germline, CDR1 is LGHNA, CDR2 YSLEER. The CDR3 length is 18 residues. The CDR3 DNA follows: TGCGCCAGCAGCCAAGATCGGTTGGACCAGGGGAGACACTATGGCTACACCTTC. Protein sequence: CASSQDRLDQGRHYGYTF.

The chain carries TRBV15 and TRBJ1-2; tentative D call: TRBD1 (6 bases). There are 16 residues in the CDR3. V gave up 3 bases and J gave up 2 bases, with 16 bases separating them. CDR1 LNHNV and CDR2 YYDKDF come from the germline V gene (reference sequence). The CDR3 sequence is CATSSGRGDNNYGYTF. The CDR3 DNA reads TGTGCCACCAGCAGTGGACGGGGGGACAACAACTATGGCTACACCTTC.

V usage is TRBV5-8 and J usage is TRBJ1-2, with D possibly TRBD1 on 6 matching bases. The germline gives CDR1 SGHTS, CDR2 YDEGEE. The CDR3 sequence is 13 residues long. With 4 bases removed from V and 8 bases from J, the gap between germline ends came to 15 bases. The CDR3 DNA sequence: TGTGCCAGCAGCGCCACAGGGATATGGGGCTACACCTTC. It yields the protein CASSATGIWGYTF.

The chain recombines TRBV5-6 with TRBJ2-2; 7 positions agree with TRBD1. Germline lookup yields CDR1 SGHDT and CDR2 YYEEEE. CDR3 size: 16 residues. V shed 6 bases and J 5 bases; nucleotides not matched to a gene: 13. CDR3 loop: CASTSEGQLITGELFF. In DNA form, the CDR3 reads TGTGCCAGCACCAGTGAGGGACAGCTGATTACCGGGGAGCTGTTTTTT.

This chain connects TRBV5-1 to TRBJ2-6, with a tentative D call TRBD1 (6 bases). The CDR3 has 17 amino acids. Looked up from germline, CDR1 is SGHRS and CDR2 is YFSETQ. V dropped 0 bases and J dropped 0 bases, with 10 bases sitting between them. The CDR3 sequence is CASSLVGGTSGANVLTF. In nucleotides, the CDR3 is TGCGCCAGCAGCTTGGTAGGGGGAACCTCTGGGGCCAACGTCCTGACTTTC.

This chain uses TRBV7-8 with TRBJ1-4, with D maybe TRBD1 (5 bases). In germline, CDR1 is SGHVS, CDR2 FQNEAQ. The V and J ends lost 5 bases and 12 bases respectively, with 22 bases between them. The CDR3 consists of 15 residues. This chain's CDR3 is CASSLNSRDRGELFF. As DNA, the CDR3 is TGTGCCAGCAGCCTTAACTCGAGAGACCGGGGGGAACTGTTTTTT.

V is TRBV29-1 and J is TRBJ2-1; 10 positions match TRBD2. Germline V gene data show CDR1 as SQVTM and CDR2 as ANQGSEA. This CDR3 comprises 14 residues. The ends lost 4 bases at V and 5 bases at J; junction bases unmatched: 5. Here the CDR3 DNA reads TGCAGCGTTGTGAGGGGACTAGCGAACAATGAGCAGTTCTTC. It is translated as CSVVRGLANNEQFF.

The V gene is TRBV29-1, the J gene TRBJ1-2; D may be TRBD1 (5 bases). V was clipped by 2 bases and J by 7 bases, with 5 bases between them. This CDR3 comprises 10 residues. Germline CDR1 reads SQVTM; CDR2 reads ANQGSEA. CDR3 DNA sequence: TGCAGCGTTGAACAGGGTGGCTACACCTTC. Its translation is CSVEQGGYTF.

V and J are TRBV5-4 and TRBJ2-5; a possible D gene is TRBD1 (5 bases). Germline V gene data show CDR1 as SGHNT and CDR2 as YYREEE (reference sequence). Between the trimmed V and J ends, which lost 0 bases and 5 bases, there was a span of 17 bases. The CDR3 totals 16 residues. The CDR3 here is CASSLGSPRVKETQYF. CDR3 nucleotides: TGTGCCAGCAGCTTGGGGTCCCCCAGGGTAAAGGAGACCCAGTACTTC. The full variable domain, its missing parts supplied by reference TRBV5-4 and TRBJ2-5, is ETGVTQSPTHLIKTRGQQVTLRCSSQSGHNTVSWYQQALGQGPQFIFQYYREEENGRGNFPPRFSGLQFPNYSSELNVNALELDDSALYLCASSLGSPRVKETQYFGPGTRLLVL.

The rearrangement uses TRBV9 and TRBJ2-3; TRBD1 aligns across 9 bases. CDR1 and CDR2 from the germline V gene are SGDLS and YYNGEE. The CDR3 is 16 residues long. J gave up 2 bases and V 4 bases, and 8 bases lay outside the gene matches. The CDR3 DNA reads TGTGCCAGCAGCAACCGACAGGGGGTGATCACAGATACGCAGTATTTT. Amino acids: CASSNRQGVITDTQYF.

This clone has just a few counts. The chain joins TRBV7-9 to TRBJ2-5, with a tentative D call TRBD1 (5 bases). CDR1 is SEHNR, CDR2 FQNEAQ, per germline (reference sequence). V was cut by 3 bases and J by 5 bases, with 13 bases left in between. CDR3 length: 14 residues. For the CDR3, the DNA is TGTGCCAGCAGCTTGGCAGGGCTGGGGGAGACCCAGTACTTC. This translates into CASSLAGLGETQYF.

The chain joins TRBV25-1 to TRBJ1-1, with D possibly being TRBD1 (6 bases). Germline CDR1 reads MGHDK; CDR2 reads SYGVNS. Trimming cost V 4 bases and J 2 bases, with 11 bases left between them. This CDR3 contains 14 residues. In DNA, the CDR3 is TGTGCCAGCAGTGGTCAGGGGCTTAACACTGAAGCTTTCTTT. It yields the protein CASSGQGLNTEAFF. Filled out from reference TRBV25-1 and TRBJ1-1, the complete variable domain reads EADIYQTPRYLVIGTGKKITLECSQTMGHDKMYWYQQDPGMELHLIHYSYGVNSTEKGDLSSESTVSRIRTEHFPLTLESARPSHTSQYLCASSGQGLNTEAFFGQGTRLTVV.

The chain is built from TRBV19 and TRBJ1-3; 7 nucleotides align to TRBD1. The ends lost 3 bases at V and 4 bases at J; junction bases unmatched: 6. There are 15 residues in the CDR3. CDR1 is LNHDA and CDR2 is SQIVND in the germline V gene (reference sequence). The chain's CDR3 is CASSIGTVRGNTIYF. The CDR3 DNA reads TGTGCCAGTAGTATTGGGACAGTCCGGGGAAACACCATATATTTT.

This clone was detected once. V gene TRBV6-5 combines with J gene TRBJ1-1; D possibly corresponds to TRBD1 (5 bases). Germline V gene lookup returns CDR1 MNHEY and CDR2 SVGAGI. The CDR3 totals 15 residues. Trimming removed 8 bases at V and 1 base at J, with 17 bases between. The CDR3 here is CASGADIYRNTEAFF. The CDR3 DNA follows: TGTGCCAGCGGGGCCGATATCTACCGGAACACTGAAGCTTTCTTT.

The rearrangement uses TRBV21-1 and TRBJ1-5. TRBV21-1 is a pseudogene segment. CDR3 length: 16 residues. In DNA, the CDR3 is TGTGCCAGCAGCAAGGAGGGAGGGCACAACAATCAGCCCCAGCATTTT. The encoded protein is CASSKEGGHNNQPQHF.

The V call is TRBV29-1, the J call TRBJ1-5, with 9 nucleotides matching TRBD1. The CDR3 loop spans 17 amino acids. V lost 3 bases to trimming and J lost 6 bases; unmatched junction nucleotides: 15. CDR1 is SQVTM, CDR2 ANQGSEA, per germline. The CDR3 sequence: CSVDKDGQGLLSQPQHF. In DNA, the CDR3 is TGCAGCGTTGATAAGGATGGACAGGGGCTTTTATCTCAGCCCCAGCATTTT.

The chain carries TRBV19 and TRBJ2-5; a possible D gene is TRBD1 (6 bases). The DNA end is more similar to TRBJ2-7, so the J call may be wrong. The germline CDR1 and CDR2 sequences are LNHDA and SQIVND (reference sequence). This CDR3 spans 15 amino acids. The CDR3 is CASSTSGARSYEQYF. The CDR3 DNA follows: TGTGCCAGTAGTACCTCAGGGGCGCGCTCCTACGAGCAGTACTTC.

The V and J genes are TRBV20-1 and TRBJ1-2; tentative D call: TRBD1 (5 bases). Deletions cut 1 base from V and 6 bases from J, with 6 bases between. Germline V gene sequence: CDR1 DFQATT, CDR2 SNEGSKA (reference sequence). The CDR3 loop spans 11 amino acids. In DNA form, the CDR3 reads TGCAGTGCTAGAGGGGGCGATGGCTACACCTTC. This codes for CSARGGDGYTF.

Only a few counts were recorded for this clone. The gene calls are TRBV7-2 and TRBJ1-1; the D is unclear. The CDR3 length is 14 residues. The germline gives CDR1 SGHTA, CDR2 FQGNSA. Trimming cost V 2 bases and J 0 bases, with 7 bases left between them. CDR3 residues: CASSLSEVNTEAFF. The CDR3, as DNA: TGTGCCAGCAGCTTATCTGAGGTGAACACTGAAGCTTTCTTT.

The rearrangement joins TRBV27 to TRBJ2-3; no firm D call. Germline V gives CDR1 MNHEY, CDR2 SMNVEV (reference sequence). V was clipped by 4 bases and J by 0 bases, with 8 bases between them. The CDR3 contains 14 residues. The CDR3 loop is CASSYSPSTDTQYF. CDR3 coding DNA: TGTGCCAGCAGTTATTCCCCTAGCACAGATACGCAGTATTTT.

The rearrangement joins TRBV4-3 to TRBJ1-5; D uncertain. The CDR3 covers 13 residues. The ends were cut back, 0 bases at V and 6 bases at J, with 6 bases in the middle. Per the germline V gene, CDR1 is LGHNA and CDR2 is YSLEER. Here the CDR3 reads CASSQDIGQPQHF. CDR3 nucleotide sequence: TGCGCCAGCAGCCAAGATATCGGTCAGCCCCAGCATTTT.

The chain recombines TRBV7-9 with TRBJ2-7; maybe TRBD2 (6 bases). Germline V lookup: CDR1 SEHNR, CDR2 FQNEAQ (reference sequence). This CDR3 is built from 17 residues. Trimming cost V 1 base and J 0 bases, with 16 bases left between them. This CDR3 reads CASSLGGHAGYSYEQYF. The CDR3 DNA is TGTGCCAGCAGCTTAGGGGGTCACGCGGGGTACTCCTACGAGCAGTACTTC.

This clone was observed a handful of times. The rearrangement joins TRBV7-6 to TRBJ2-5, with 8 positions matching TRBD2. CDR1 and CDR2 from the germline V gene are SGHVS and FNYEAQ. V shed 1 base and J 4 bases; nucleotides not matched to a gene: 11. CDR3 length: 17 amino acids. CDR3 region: CASSLVPGLEGAETQYF. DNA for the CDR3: TGTGCCAGCAGCTTAGTTCCGGGACTAGAGGGTGCAGAGACCCAGTACTTC. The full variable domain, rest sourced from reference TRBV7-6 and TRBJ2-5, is GAGVSQSPRYKVTKRGQDVALRCDPISGHVSLYWYRQALGQGPEFLTYFNYEAQQDKSGLPNDRFSAERPEGSISTLTIQRTEQRDSAMYRCASSLVPGLEGAETQYFGPGTRLLVL.

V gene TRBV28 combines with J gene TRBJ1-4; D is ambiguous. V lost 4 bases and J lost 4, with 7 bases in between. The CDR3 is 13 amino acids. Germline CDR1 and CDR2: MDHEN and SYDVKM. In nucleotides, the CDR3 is TGTGCCAGCAGTTCCCCACTTAATGAAAAACTGTTTTTT. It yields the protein CASSSPLNEKLFF.

CDR3 sequence: CASSLAGGTFEAFF. CDR3 DNA: TGTGCCAGCAGTTTGGCAGGGGGGACGTTTGAAGCTTTCTTT. The chain links TRBV27 to TRBJ1-1, with TRBD1 matching over 7 bases. This CDR3 comprises 14 residues. With 3 bases clipped from V and 7 bases from J, the junction kept 8 bases outside the gene matches. CDR1 and CDR2 (germline): MNHEY, SMNVEV (reference sequence).